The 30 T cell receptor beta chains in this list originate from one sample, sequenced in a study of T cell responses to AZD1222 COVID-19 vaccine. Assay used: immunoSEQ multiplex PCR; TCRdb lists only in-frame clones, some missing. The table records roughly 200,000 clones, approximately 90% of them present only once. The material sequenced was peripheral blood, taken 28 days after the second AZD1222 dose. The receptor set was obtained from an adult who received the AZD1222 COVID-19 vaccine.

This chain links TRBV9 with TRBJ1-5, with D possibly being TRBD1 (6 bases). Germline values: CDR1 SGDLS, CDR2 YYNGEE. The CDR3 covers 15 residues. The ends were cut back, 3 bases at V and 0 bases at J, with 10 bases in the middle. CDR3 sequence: CASSGAGDSNQPQHF. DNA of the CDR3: TGTGCCAGCAGCGGAGCAGGGGATAGCAATCAGCCCCAGCATTTT.

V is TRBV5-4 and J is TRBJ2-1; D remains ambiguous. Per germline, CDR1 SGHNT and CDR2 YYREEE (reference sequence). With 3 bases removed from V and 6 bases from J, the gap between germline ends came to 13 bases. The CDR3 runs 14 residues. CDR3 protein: CASSSPGPGNEQFF. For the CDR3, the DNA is TGTGCCAGCAGCTCACCCGGGCCGGGCAATGAGCAGTTCTTC.

The CDR3 coding sequence is TGTGCCAGCTCACCAGGGGGACAGGCTAACTATGGCTACACCTTC. Protein: CASSPGGQANYGYTF. The chain couples TRBV18 to TRBJ1-2, with 8 bases lining up with TRBD1. J was trimmed by 0 bases and V by 2 bases; bases with no gene match: 2. Looked up from germline, CDR1 is KGHSH and CDR2 is LQKENI. This CDR3 is built from 15 residues. The variable domain in full, completed from reference TRBV18 and TRBJ1-2, reads NAGVMQNPRHLVRRRGQEARLRCSPMKGHSHVYWYRQLPEEGLKFMVYLQKENIIDESGMPKERFSAEFPKEGPSILRIQQVVRGDSAAYFCASSPGGQANYGYTFGSGTRLTVV.

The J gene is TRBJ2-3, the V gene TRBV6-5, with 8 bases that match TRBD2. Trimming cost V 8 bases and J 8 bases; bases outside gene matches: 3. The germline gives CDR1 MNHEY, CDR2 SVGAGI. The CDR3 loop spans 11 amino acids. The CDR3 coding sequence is TGTGCCAGCTCCGGGGGGGGTACGCAGTATTTT. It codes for CASSGGGTQYF.

As DNA, the CDR3 is TGTGCCAGCAGTTTTGAGATTCATCAGCCCCAGCATTTT. It codes for CASSFEIHQPQHF. This rearrangement joins TRBV12-3 or TRBV12-4 to TRBJ1-5; D remains ambiguous. CDR3 length: 13 amino acids. The V end lost 3 bases, the J end lost 5 bases, and 8 bases lay between the germline ends.

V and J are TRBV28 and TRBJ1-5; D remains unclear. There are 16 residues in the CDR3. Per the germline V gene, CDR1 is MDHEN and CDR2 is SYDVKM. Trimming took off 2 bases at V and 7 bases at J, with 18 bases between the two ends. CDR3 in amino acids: CASSLAGWEGWQPQHF. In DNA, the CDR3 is TGTGCCAGCAGTTTAGCGGGTTGGGAGGGTTGGCAGCCCCAGCATTTT. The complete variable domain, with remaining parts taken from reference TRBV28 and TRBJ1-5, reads DVKVTQSSRYLVKRTGEKVFLECVQDMDHENMFWYRQDPGLGLRLIYFSYDVKMKEKGDIPEGYSVSREKKERFSLILESASTNQTSMYLCASSLAGWEGWQPQHFGDGTRLSIL.

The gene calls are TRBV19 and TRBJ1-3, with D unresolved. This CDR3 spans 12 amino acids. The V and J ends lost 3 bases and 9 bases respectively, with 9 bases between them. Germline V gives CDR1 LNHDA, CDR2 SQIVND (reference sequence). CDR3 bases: TGTGCCAGTAGTATGAGAGGAGGCACCATATATTTT. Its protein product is CASSMRGGTIYF.

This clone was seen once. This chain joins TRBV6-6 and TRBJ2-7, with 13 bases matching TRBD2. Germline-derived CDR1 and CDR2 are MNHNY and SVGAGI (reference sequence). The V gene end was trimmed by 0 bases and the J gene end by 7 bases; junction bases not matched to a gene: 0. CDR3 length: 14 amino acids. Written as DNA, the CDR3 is TGTGCCAGCAGTTACTCGACTAGCGGGAGGGAGCAGTACTTC. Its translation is CASSYSTSGREQYF.

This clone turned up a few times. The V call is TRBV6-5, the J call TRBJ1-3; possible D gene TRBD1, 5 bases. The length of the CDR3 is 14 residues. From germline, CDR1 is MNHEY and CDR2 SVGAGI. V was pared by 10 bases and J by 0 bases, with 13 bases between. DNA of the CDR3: TGTGCCATTTCCGCAGGGCACTCTGGAAACACCATATATTTT. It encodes CAISAGHSGNTIYF.

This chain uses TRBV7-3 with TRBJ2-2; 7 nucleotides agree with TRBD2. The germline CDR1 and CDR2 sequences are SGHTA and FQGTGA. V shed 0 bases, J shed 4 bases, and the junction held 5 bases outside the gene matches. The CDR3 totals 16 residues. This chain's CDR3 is CASSLTAGDGTGELFF. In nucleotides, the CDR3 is TGTGCCAGCAGCTTAACGGCGGGAGACGGCACCGGGGAGCTGTTTTTT.

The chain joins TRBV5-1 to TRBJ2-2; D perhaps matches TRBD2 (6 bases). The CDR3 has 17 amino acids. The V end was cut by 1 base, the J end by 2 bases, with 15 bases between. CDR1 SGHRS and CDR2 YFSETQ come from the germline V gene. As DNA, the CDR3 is TGCGCCAGCAGCTTGTTCCCCGCAGGGACTAACACCGGGGAGCTGTTTTTT. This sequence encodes CASSLFPAGTNTGELFF.

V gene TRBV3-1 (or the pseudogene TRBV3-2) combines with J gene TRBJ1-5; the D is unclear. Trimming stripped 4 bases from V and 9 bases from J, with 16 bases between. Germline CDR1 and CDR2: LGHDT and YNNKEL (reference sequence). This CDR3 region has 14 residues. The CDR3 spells CASSPRHGVRPQHF. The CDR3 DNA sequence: TGTGCCAGCAGCCCTCGGCATGGGGTACGGCCCCAGCATTTT.

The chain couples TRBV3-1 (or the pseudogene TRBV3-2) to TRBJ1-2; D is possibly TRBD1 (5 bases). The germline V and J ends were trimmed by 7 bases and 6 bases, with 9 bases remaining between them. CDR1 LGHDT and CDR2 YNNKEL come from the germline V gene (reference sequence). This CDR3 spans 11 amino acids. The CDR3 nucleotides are TGTGCCAGCACCAAGGGGAATGGCTACACCTTC. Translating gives CASTKGNGYTF.

CDR3 in DNA: TGTGCCAGCAGTTTATCGATTCAAGTAGATCACGAGCAGTACTTC. This translates into CASSLSIQVDHEQYF. The rearrangement uses TRBV27 and TRBJ2-7; no firm D call. Trimming took 0 bases from V and 5 from J, leaving 14 bases between them. The CDR3 has 15 amino acids. CDR1 and CDR2 (germline): MNHEY, SMNVEV (reference sequence).

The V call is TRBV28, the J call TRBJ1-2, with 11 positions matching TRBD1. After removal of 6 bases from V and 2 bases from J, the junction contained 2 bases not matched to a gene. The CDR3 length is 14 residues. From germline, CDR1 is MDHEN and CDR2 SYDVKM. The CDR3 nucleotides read TGTGCCAGCAGCGGGACAGGGGGAAACTATGGCTACACCTTC. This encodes CASSGTGGNYGYTF.

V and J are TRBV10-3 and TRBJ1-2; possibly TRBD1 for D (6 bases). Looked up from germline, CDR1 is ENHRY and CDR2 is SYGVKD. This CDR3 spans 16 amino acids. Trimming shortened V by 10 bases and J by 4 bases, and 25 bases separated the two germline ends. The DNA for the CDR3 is TGTGCCACCTCGATAGGACAGCCCACTACAGGCTATGGCTACACCTTC. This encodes CATSIGQPTTGYGYTF.

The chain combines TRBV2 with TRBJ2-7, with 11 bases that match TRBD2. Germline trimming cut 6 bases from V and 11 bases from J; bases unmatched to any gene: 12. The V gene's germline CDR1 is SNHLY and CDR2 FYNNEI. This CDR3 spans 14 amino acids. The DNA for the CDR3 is TGTGCCAGCAGGGGCGGTTTAGCGGGAGGGCCTAAGTACTTC. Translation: CASRGGLAGGPKYF.

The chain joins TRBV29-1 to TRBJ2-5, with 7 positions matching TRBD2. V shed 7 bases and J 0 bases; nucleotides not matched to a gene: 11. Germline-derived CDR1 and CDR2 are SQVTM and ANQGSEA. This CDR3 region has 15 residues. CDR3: CSATAWGGNQETQYF. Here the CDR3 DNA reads TGCAGCGCCACCGCCTGGGGGGGGAACCAAGAGACCCAGTACTTC. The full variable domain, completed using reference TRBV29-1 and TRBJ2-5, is SAVISQKPSRDICQRGTSLTIQCQVDSQVTMMFWYRQQPGQSLTLIATANQGSEATYESGFVIDKFPISRPNLTFSTLTVSNMSPEDSSIYLCSATAWGGNQETQYFGPGTRLLVL.

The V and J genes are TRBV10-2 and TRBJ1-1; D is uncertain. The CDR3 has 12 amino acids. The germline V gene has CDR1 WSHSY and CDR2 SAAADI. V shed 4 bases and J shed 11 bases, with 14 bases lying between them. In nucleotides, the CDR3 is TGCGCCAGCAGTGCCCGGACTCTAAGGGCTTTCTTT. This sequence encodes CASSARTLRAFF.

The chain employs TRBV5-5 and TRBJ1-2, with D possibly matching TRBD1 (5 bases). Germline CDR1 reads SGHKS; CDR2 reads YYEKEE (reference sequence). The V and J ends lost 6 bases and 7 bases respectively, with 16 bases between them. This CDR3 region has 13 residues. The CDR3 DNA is TGTGCCAGCATTCCCGGGGGGGAGACTGGCTACACCTTC. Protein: CASIPGGETGYTF.

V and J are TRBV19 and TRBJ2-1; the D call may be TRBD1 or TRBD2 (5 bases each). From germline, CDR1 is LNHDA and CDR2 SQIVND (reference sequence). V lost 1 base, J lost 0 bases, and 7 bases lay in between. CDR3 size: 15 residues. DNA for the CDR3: TGTGCCAGTAGTATAGGGGACGGCTCCTACAATGAGCAGTTCTTC. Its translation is CASSIGDGSYNEQFF.

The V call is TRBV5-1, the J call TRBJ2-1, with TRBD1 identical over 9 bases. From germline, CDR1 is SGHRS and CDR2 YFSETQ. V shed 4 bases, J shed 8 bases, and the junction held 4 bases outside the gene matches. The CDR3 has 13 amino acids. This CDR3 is CASSRQGDDEQFF. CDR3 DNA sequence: TGCGCCAGCAGCCGACAGGGGGACGATGAGCAGTTCTTC.

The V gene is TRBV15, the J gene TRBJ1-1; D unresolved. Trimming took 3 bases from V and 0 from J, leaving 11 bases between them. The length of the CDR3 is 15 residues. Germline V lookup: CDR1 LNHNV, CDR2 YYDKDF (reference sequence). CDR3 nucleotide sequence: TGTGCCACCAGCAGTAATCCGACACTGAACACTGAAGCTTTCTTT. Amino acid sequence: CATSSNPTLNTEAFF.

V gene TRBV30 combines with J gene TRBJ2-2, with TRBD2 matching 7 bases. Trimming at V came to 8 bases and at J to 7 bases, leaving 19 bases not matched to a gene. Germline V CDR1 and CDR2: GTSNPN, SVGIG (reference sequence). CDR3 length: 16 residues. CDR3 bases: TGTGCCCGGTCCCCGGGGGAGGGGAGAAGGGACGGGGAGCTGTTTTTT. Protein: CARSPGEGRRDGELFF.

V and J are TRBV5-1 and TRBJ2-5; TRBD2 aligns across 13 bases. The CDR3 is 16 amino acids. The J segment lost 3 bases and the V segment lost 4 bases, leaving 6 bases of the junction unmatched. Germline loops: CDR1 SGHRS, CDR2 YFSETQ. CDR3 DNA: TGCGCCAGCAGCCCAGGACTAGCGGGAGTGGAAGAGACCCAGTACTTC. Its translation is CASSPGLAGVEETQYF.

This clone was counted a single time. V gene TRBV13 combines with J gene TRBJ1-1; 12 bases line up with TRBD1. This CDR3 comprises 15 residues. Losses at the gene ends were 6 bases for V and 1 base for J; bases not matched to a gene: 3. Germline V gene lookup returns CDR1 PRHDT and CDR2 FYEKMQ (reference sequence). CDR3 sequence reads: CASRRDRGPNTEAFF. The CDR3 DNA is TGTGCCAGCAGGCGGGACAGGGGGCCGAACACTGAAGCTTTCTTT.

The CDR3 protein is CASSPDYEQYF. CDR3 in DNA: TGTGCCAGCAGCCCGGACTACGAGCAGTACTTC. This chain joins TRBV5-8 and TRBJ2-7; D remains unclear. The CDR3 runs 11 residues. The V gene's germline CDR1 is SGHTS and CDR2 YDEGEE. Trimming stripped 4 bases from V and 3 bases from J, with 5 bases between.

DNA of the CDR3: TGTGCCAGTAGCGATCAGACAGACGGATCACGGCCCCAGCATTTT. This translates into CASSDQTDGSRPQHF. This chain connects TRBV19 to TRBJ1-5, with D possibly TRBD1 on 5 matching bases. This CDR3 is 15 amino acids long. Germline lookup yields CDR1 LNHDA and CDR2 SQIVND (reference sequence). The V and J ends lost 6 bases and 9 bases respectively, with 21 bases between them.

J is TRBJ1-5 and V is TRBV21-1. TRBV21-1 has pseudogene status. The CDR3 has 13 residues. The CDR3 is CASSKVGKQPQHF. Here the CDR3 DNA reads TGTGCCAGCAGCAAAGTGGGGAAACAGCCCCAGCATTTT.

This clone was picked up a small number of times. The CDR3 is CASSRDGDGTEAFF. CDR3 nucleotides: TGTGCCAGCAGTAGGGACGGGGACGGCACTGAAGCTTTCTTT. The V gene is TRBV2, the J gene TRBJ1-1; weak D call: TRBD1 (5 bases). This CDR3 contains 14 residues. The ends were cut back, 5 bases at V and 4 bases at J, with 14 bases in the middle. Looked up from germline, CDR1 is SNHLY and CDR2 is FYNNEI.